What follows describes a single T cell receptor (beta chain). It has no known antigen specificity. Base qualities were left out, and no much larger clone turns up one base away. This entry belongs to a study of T cell responses to AZD1222 COVID-19 vaccine (dated by TCRdb to the early 2020s). Background on the whole study: AZD1222 recipients with second doses at about 4 weeks or about 12 weeks were pooled, because spike-specific TCR depth and breadth did not differ between schedules. A total of under 250 trial participants underwent TCR sequencing, of whom more than 200 had received two doses of AZD1222 and 26 had received two doses of the MenACWY control vaccine. Enrollment into the trials was organized by age into subgroups of 18-55, 56-69 and 70-plus years, and those subgroups contained roughly 140, 27 and 60 TCR-sequenced participants, respectively.

The V end loses 6 bases and the J end loses 1 base, and a stretch of 9 bases separates them. The CDR3 has 13 amino acids, counting the end cysteine and phenylalanine. Only CDR3 DNA remains: 39 bases, in frame from the first base. As encoded in the germline V gene, CDR1 is SNHLY while CDR2 is FYNNEI. Study-wide findings and limitations: After two AZD1222 doses, both the breadth and the depth of spike-specific TCRs were significantly higher than at day 0 and than in MenACWY recipients. Participants were mostly white British and included more females than males, and it was suggested by the authors that clonal diversity may have been underestimated. The whole spike protein was spanned by vaccine-associated CD4 TCRs, and dominant responses were seen in regions 160-218 and 743-854. Conclusions about previously exposed vaccinees are limited, since just a handful of AZD1222 recipients were seropositive for SARS-CoV-2 at baseline. No day 14 peak-response samples were available, so repertoires were characterized only after the peak T cell response. In the small 56-69-year group, the increase in depth fell short of significance, most likely because of low power. Epitopes outside the regions mutated in the B.1.351 and B.1.1.7 variants were reportedly recognized by nearly half of the unique spike-specific TCRs.

In light of the paper, this sample's time point label describes: baseline before first vaccination. Samples from vaccinated people were obtained from the UK trials COV001 and COV002, which included a single-blind randomized controlled phase 2/3 trial of AZD1222 (ChAdOx1 nCoV-19) in healthy adults. Trial participant PBMC samples were collected at day 0 and day 28 after the second dose for TCRbeta chain sequencing. The CDR3 regions of human TCRbeta chains were analyzed by immunosequencing. The paper's data handling went like this. TCRs in the repertoires were compared against a reference library of SARS-CoV-2-specific TCRs that had been generated with the MIRA antigen-specificity platform. Breadth was defined as the fraction of unique TCRs that were SARS-CoV-2-associated, and depth was defined as the fraction of total T cells that were SARS-CoV-2-associated. Using the MIRA data, every spike-specific TCR was mapped to the spike region that the TCR reacted to and assigned to either a CD4 or a CD8 class. Log10-transformed breadth and depth values were compared by one-way ANOVA with Sidak's multiple comparisons tests. TCRdb took this table from immuneACCESS and kept in-frame rearrangements with V and J called. Such tables lack part of the clones; where checked against another copy, unresolved V genes explain under half of the gap, and the rest is unexplained. Clonal size and the V and J genes are those of that table, whereas D and trimming came from the DNA. The sample contains 150,000 or so clones, roughly 90% of them found a single time. The ten largest make up roughly 6.3% of the sample.

Sample: peripheral blood, taken on day 0 of AZD1222 vaccination. The receptor was isolated from an adult in good health. The sequence joins TRBV2 to TRBJ1-1, with the identity of the D gene unclear. The nucleotide sequence reads TGTGCCAGCAGATCCTCCACGAACACTGAAGCTTTCTTT. This is translated as CASRSSTNTEAFF.